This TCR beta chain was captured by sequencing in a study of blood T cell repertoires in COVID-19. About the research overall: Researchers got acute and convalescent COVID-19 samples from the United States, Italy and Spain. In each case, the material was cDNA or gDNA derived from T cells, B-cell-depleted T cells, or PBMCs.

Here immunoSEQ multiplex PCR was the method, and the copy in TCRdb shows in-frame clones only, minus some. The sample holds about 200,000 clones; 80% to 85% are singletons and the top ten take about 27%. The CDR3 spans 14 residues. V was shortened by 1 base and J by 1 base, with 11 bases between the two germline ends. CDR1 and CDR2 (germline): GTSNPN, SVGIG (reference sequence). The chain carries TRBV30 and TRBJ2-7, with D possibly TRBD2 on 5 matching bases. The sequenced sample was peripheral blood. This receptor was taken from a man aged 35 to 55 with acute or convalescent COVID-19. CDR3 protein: CAWSGGGISYEQYF. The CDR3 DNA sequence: TGTGCCTGGAGTGGCGGAGGCATTTCCTACGAGCAGTACTTC. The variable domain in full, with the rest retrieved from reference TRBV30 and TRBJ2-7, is SQTIHQWPATLVQPVGSPLSLECTVEGTSNPNLYWYRQAAGRGLQLLFYSVGIGQISSEVPQNLSASRPQDRQFILSSKKLLLSDSGFYLCAWSGGGISYEQYFGPGTRLTVT.